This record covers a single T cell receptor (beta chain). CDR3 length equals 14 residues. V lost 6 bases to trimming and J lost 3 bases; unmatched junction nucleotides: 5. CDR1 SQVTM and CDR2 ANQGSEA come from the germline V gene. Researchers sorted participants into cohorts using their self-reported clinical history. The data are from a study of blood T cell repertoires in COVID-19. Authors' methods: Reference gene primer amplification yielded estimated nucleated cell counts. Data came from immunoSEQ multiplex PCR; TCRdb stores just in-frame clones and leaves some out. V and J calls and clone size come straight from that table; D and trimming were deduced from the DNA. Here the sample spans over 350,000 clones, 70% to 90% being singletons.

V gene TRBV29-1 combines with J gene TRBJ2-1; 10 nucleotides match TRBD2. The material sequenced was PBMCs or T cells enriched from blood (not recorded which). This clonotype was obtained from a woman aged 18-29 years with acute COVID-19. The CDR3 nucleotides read TGCAGCGTGGTTAGCGGGAGGCACTACAATGAGCAGTTCTTC. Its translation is CSVVSGRHYNEQFF.